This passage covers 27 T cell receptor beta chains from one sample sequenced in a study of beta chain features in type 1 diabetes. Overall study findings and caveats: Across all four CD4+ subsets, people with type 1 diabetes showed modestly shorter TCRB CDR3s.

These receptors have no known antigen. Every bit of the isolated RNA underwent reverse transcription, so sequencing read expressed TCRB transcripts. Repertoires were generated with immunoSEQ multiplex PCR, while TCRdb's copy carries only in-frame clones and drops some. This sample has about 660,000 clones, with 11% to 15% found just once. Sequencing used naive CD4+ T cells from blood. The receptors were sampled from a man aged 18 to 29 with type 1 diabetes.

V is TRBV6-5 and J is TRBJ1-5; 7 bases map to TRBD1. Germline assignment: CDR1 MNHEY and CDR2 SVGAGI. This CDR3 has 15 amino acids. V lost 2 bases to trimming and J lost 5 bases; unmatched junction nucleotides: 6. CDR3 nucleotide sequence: TGTGCCAGCAGTTACAGCGCCAGGGGGTATCAGCCCCAGCATTTT. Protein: CASSYSARGYQPQHF.

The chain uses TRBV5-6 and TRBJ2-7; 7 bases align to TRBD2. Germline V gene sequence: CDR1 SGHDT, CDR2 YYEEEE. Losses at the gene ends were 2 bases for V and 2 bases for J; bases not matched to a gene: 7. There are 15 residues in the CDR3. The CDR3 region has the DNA TGTGCCAGCAGCTTACTGGAGCGGGAACCCTACGAGCAGTACTTC. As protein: CASSLLEREPYEQYF.

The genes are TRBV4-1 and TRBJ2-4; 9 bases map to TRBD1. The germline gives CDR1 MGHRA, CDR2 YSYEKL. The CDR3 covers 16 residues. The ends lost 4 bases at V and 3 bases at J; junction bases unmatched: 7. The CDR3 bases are TGCGCCAGCAGCCGTCTACAGGGGGCGGGCAAAAACATTCAGTACTTC. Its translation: CASSRLQGAGKNIQYF.

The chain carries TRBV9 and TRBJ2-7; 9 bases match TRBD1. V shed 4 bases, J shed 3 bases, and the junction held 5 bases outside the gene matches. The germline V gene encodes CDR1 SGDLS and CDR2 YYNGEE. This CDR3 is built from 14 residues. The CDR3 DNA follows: TGTGCCAGCAGCCCTCGGACAGGGGTCTACGAGCAGTACTTC. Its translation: CASSPRTGVYEQYF.

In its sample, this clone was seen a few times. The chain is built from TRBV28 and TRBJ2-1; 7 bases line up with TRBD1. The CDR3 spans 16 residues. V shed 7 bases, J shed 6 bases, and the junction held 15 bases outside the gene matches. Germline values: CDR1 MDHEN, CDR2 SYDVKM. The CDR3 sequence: CASTSTGRSGGNEQFF. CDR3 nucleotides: TGTGCCAGCACCTCCACAGGTCGTTCAGGGGGCAATGAGCAGTTCTTC.

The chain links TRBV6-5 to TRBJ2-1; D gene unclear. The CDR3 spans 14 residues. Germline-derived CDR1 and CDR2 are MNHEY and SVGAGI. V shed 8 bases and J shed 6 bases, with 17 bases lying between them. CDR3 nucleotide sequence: TGTGCCAGCTTTCCCCATCTAGGAGTCAATGAGCAGTTCTTC. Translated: CASFPHLGVNEQFF.

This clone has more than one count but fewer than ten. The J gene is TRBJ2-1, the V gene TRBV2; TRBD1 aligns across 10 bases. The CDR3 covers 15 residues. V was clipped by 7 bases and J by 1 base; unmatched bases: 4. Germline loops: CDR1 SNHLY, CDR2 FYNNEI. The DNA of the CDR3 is TGTGCCAGCATCTGGGACAGGGGATCCTACAATGAGCAGTTCTTC. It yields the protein CASIWDRGSYNEQFF.

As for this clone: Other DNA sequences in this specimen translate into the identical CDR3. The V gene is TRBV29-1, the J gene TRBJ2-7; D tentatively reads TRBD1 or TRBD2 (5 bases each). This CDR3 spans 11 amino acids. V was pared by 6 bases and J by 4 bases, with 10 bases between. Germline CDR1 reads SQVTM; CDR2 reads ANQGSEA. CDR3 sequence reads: CSVEGRYEQYF. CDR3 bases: TGCAGCGTAGAGGGGCGGTACGAGCAGTACTTC.

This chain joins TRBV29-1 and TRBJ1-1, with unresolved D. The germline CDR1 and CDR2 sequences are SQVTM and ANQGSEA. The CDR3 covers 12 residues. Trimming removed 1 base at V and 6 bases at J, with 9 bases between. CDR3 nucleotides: TGCAGCGTTGAAGTCCAAGGGCCTGAAGCTTTCTTT. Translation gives CSVEVQGPEAFF.

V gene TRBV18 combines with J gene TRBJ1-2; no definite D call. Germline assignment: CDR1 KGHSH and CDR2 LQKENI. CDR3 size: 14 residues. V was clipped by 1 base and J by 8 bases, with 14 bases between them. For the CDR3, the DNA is TGTGCCAGCTCACCACAAGAAGGCGAAGGAGGCTACACCTTC. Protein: CASSPQEGEGGYTF.

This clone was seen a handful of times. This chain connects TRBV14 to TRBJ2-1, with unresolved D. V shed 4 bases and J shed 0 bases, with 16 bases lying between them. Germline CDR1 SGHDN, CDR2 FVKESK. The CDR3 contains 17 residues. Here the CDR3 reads CASSPGGNTFSYNEQFF. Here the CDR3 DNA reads TGTGCCAGCAGCCCGGGTGGCAACACCTTCTCCTACAATGAGCAGTTCTTC.

The CDR3 nucleotides read TGTGCCAGCAGCCCCAAGGGGGCTATGTACGAGCAGTACTTC. Translated, it gives CASSPKGAMYEQYF. The genes are TRBV7-9 and TRBJ2-7, with 7 positions matching TRBD1. CDR1 and CDR2 (germline): SEHNR, FQNEAQ (reference sequence). J gave up 4 bases and V 5 bases, and 8 bases lay outside the gene matches. The CDR3 consists of 14 residues.

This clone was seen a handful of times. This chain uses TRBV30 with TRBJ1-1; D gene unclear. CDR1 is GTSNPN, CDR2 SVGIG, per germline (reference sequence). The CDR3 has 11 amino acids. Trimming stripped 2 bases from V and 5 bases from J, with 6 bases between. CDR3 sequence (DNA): TGTGCCTGGAGTATAGGTACTGAAGCTTTCTTT. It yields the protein CAWSIGTEAFF.

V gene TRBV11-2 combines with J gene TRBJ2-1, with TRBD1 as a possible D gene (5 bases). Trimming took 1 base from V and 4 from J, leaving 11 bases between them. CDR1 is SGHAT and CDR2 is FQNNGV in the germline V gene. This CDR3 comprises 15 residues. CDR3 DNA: TGTGCCAGCAGCTTAGTTCAGGGTTCGTACAATGAGCAGTTCTTC. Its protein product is CASSLVQGSYNEQFF.

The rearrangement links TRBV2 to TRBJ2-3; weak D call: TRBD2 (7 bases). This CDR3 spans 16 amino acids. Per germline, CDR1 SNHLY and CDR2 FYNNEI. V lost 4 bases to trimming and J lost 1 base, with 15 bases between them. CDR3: CASSVLAGARTDTQYF. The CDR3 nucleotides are TGTGCCAGCAGTGTATTGGCGGGGGCCCGCACAGATACGCAGTATTTT.

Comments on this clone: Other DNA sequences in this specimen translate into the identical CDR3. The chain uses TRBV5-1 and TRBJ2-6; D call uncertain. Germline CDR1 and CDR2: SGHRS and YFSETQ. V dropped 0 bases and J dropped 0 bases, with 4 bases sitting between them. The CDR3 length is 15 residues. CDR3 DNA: TGCGCCAGCAGCTTGGAAGGCTCTGGGGCCAACGTCCTGACTTTC. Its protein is CASSLEGSGANVLTF.

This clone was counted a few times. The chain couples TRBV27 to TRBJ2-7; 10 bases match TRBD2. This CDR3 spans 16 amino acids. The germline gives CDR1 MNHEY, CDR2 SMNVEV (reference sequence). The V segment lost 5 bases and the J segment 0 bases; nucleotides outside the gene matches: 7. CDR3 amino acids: CASSLLGLAASYEQYF. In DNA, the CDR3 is TGTGCCAGCAGTCTCCTAGGACTAGCGGCCTCCTACGAGCAGTACTTC.

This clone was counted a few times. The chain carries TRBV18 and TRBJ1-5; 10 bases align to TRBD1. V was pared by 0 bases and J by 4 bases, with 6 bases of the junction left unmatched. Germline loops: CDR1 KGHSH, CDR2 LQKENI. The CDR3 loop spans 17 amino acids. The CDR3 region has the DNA TGTGCCAGCTCACCACCGACAGGGGGCAAGGGTAATCAGCCCCAGCATTTT. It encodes CASSPPTGGKGNQPQHF.

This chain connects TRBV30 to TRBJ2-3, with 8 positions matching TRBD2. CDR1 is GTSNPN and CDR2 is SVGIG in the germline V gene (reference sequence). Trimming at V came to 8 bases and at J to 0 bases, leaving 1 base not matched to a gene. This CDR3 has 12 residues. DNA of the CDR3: TGTGCCACGGGGGGGAGCACAGATACGCAGTATTTT. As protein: CATGGSTDTQYF.

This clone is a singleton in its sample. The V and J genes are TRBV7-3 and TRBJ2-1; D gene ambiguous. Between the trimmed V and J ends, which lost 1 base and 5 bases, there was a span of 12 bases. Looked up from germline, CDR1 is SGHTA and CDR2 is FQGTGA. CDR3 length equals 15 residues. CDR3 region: CASSLMATPNNEQFF. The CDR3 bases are TGTGCCAGCAGCTTAATGGCTACACCAAACAATGAGCAGTTCTTC.

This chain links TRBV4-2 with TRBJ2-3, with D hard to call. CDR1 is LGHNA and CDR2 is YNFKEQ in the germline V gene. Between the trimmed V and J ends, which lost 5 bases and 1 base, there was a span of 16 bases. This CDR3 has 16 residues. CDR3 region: CASSSLLGSGTDTQYF. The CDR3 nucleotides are TGTGCCAGCAGCTCTCTGTTGGGATCGGGCACAGATACGCAGTATTTT.

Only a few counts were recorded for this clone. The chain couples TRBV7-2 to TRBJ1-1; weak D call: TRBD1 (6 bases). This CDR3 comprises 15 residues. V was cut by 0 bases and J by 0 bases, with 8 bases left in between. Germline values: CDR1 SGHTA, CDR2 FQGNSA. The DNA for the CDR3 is TGTGCCAGCAGCTTAGCAGGACAGCTGAACACTGAAGCTTTCTTT. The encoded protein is CASSLAGQLNTEAFF. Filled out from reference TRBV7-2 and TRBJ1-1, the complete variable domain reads GAGVSQSPSNKVTEKGKDVELRCDPISGHTALYWYRQSLGQGLEFLIYFQGNSAPDKSGLPSDRFSAERTGGSVSTLTIQRTQQEDSAVYLCASSLAGQLNTEAFFGQGTRLTVV.

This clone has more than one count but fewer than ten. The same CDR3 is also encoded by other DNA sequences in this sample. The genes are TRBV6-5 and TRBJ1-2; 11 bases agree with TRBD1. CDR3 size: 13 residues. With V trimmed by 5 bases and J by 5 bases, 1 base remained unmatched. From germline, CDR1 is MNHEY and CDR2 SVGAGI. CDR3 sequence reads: CASSRDRGYGYTF. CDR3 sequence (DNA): TGTGCCAGCAGTCGGGACAGGGGGTATGGCTACACCTTC.

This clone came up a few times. The CDR3 spells CSVRQGSESYSNQPQHF. The CDR3 nucleotides are TGCAGCGTTAGACAGGGTTCCGAGAGCTATAGCAATCAGCCCCAGCATTTT. The chain joins TRBV29-1 to TRBJ1-5; the match to TRBD1 covers 7 bases. Looked up from germline, CDR1 is SQVTM and CDR2 is ANQGSEA. CDR3 length: 17 amino acids. V gave up 5 bases and J gave up 0 bases; unmatched junction bases: 13.

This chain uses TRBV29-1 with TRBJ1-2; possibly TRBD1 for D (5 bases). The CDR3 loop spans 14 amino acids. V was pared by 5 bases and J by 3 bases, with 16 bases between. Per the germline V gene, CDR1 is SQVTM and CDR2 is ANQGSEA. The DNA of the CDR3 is TGCAGCGTTAGTGGGGCCCAAGCGGACTATGGCTACACCTTC. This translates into CSVSGAQADYGYTF.

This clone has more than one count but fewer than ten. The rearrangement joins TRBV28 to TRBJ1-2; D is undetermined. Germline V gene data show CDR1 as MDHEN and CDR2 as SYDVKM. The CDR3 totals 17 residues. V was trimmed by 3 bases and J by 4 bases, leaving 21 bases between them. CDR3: CASSFSEAGKVGYGYTF. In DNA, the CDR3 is TGTGCCAGCAGTTTCTCGGAGGCAGGCAAAGTAGGCTATGGCTACACCTTC.

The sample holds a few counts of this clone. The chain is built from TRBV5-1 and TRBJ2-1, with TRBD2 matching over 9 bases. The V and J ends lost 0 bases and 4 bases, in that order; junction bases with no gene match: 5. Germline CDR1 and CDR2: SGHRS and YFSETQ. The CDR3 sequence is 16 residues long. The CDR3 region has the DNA TGCGCCAGCAGCTTGGCCGGGACTAGCACTTACAATGAGCAGTTCTTC. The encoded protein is CASSLAGTSTYNEQFF.